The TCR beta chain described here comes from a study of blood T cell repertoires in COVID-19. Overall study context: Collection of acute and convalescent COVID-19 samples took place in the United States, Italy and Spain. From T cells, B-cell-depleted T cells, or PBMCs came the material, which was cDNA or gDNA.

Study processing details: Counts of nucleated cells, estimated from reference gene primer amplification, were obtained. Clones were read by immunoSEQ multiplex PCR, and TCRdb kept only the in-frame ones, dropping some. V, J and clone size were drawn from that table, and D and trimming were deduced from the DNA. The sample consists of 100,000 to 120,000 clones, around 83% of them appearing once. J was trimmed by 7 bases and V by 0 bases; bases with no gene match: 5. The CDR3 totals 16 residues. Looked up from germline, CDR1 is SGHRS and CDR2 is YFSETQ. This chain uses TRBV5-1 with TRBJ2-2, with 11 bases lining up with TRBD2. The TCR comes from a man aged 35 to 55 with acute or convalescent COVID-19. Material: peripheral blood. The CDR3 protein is CASSLDSGGAGGELFF. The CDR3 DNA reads TGCGCCAGCAGCTTGGATAGCGGGGGGGCCGGCGGGGAGCTGTTTTTT.